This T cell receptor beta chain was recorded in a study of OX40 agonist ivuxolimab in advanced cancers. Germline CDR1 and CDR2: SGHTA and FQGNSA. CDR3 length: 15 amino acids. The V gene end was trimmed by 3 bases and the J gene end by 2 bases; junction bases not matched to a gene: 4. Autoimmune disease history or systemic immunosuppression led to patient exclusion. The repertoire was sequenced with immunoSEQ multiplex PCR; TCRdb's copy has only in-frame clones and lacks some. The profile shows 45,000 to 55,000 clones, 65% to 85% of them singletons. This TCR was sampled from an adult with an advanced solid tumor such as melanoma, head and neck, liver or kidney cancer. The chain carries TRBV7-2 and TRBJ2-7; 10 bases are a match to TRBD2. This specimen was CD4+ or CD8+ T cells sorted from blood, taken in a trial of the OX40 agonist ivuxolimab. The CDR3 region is CASSFTSGAPYEQYF. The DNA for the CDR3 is TGTGCCAGCAGCTTTACTAGCGGGGCCCCCTACGAGCAGTACTTC.